A single sample gave rise to the 13 T cell receptor beta chains below, sequenced in a study of blood T cell repertoires in COVID-19. Assay used: immunoSEQ multiplex PCR; TCRdb lists only in-frame clones, some missing. The table lists around 120,000 clones, about 85% of them singletons. The sample taken for sequencing was peripheral blood. These receptors came from a man in his forties or fifties with active or convalescent COVID-19.

The V call is TRBV7-9, the J call TRBJ1-2, with 8 bases identical to TRBD1. Germline V gene lookup returns CDR1 SEHNR and CDR2 FQNEAQ (reference sequence). CDR3 length: 14 amino acids. With V trimmed by 4 bases and J by 8 bases, 9 bases remained unmatched. CDR3 sequence (DNA): TGTGCCAGCAGCTCCTGGGACAGGCGGGAAGGCTACACCTTC. This encodes CASSSWDRREGYTF.

The chain employs TRBV30 and TRBJ1-1; D unclear. The CDR3 has 13 residues. Looked up from germline, CDR1 is GTSNPN and CDR2 is SVGIG (reference sequence). V lost 3 bases and J lost 0, with 8 bases in between. CDR3 sequence reads: CAWSPSLNTEAFF. The CDR3 DNA reads TGTGCCTGGAGCCCTTCCCTGAACACTGAAGCTTTCTTT.

The chain combines TRBV5-1 with TRBJ2-7, with 10 nucleotides matching TRBD1. The germline V gene encodes CDR1 SGHRS and CDR2 YFSETQ. The V gene end was trimmed by 3 bases and the J gene end by 5 bases; junction bases not matched to a gene: 5. CDR3 length: 14 amino acids. The CDR3 DNA reads as TGCGCCAGCAGCTACGGACAGGGGGTACACGAGCAGTACTTC. Its translation is CASSYGQGVHEQYF. Variable domain in full (rest from reference TRBV5-1 and TRBJ2-7): KAGVTQTPRYLIKTRGQQVTLSCSPISGHRSVSWYQQTPGQGLQFLFEYFSETQRNKGNFPGRFSGRQFSNSRSEMNVSTLELGDSALYLCASSYGQGVHEQYFGPGTRLTVT.

The chain employs TRBV19 and TRBJ2-7, with D maybe TRBD2 (6 bases). The CDR3 spans 12 residues. The V gene lost 5 bases and the J gene lost 6 bases, with 11 bases spanning the gap. Germline lookup yields CDR1 LNHDA and CDR2 SQIVND (reference sequence). CDR3 region: CASSGGTVEQYF. CDR3 coding DNA: TGTGCCAGTAGTGGGGGGACGGTCGAGCAGTACTTC. The full variable domain, with the rest looked up from reference TRBV19 and TRBJ2-7, is DGGITQSPKYLFRKEGQNVTLSCEQNLNHDAMYWYRQDPGQGLRLIYYSQIVNDFQKGDIAEGYSVSREKKESFPLTVTSAQKNPTAFYLCASSGGTVEQYFGPGTRLTVT.

The chain couples TRBV19 to TRBJ1-1; D is undetermined. Looked up from germline, CDR1 is LNHDA and CDR2 is SQIVND (reference sequence). Between the trimmed V and J ends, which lost 5 bases and 1 base, there was a span of 11 bases. This CDR3 is built from 14 residues. Here the CDR3 DNA reads TGTGCCAGTAGTTTTCAGGAGGGGAACACTGAAGCTTTCTTT. Its translation is CASSFQEGNTEAFF.

This chain uses TRBV29-1 with TRBJ1-3, with 8 nucleotides matching TRBD1. Germline CDR1 and CDR2: SQVTM and ANQGSEA. V dropped 7 bases and J dropped 3; count of bases not matched to a gene: 8. This CDR3 spans 14 amino acids. CDR3 protein: CSAGTTGVGNTIYF. As DNA, the CDR3 is TGCAGCGCCGGTACGACAGGGGTTGGAAACACCATATATTTT.

J is TRBJ2-6 and V is TRBV27, with D possibly TRBD1 on 6 matching bases. Trimming took off 6 bases at V and 1 base at J, with 16 bases between the two ends. This CDR3 is 17 amino acids long. Germline V gene lookup returns CDR1 MNHEY and CDR2 SMNVEV (reference sequence). CDR3 sequence: CASSRKNRDSGANVLTF. CDR3 nucleotides: TGTGCCAGCAGCCGAAAAAACAGGGATTCTGGGGCCAACGTCCTGACTTTC. The variable domain in full, completed from reference TRBV27 and TRBJ2-6, reads EAQVTQNPRYLITVTGKKLTVTCSQNMNHEYMSWYRQDPGLGLRQIYYSMNVEVTDKGDVPEGYKVSRKEKRNFPLILESPSPNQTSLYFCASSRKNRDSGANVLTFGAGSRLTVL.

The chain links TRBV6-4 to TRBJ2-3; 9 bases line up with TRBD2. J gave up 5 bases and V 4 bases, and 7 bases lay outside the gene matches. The CDR3 totals 15 residues. CDR1 and CDR2 (germline): MRHNA, SNTAGT. CDR3 DNA: TGTGCCAGCAGTGTAAAAGCGGGGGGCCAAGATACGCAGTATTTT. Protein product: CASSVKAGGQDTQYF.

The chain has TRBV7-6 and TRBJ2-3; 8 bases align to TRBD2. With V trimmed by 5 bases and J by 2 bases, 9 bases remained unmatched. Looked up from germline, CDR1 is SGHVS and CDR2 is FNYEAQ. CDR3 length equals 16 residues. The CDR3 DNA reads as TGTGCCAGCAGCCCAGGACTAGCATTAAACACAGATACGCAGTATTTT. Translating it yields CASSPGLALNTDTQYF.

V and J are TRBV3-1 (or the pseudogene TRBV3-2) and TRBJ2-5; D unclear. Germline loops: CDR1 LGHDT, CDR2 YNNKEL (reference sequence). V was shortened by 0 bases and J by 4 bases, with 15 bases between the two germline ends. The CDR3 has 16 residues. CDR3 sequence: CASSQDQARHAETQYF. The DNA of the CDR3 is TGTGCCAGCAGCCAAGATCAGGCACGACACGCAGAGACCCAGTACTTC.

The rearrangement joins TRBV21-1 to TRBJ2-7; TRBD2, the D gene given by the table, was not confirmed from the DNA. TRBV21-1 is tagged as a pseudogene. The CDR3 loop spans 14 amino acids. The chain's CDR3 is CASSNRSHSYEQYF. The CDR3 bases are TGTGCCAGCAGCAATAGGAGCCACTCCTACGAGCAGTACTTC.

The genes are TRBV29-1 and TRBJ1-2; 7 positions agree with TRBD1. Trimming took 4 bases from V and 2 from J; bases not matched to a gene: 1. The CDR3 is 12 amino acids. Germline-derived CDR1 and CDR2 are SQVTM and ANQGSEA. The CDR3, as DNA: TGCAGCGTTGCGACAGGGAACTATGGCTACACCTTC. Translated, it gives CSVATGNYGYTF. Full variable domain (missing parts from reference TRBV29-1 and TRBJ1-2): SAVISQKPSRDICQRGTSLTIQCQVDSQVTMMFWYRQQPGQSLTLIATANQGSEATYESGFVIDKFPISRPNLTFSTLTVSNMSPEDSSIYLCSVATGNYGYTFGSGTRLTVV.

This chain connects TRBV27 to TRBJ2-5, with a tentative D call TRBD1 (5 bases). The CDR3 is made up of 14 amino acids. V was clipped by 2 bases and J by 1 base, with 8 bases between them. Looked up from germline, CDR1 is MNHEY and CDR2 is SMNVEV (reference sequence). CDR3: CASSLLGAQETQYF. The DNA of the CDR3 is TGTGCCAGCAGTTTACTAGGGGCCCAAGAGACCCAGTACTTC.